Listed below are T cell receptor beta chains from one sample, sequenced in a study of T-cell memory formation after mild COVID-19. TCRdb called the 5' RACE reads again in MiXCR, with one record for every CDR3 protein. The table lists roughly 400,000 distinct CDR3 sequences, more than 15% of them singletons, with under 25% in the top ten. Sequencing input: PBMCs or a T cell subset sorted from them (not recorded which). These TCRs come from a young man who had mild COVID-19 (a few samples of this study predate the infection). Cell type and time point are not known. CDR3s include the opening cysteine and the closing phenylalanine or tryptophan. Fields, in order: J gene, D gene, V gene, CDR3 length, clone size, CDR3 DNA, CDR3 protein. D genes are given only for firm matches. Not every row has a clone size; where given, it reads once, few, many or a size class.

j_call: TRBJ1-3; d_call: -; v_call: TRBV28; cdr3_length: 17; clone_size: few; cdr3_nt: TGTGCCAGCAGTTTATCGGCGGGCGGACGGTCTGGAAACACCATATATTTT; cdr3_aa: CASSLSAGGRSGNTIYF
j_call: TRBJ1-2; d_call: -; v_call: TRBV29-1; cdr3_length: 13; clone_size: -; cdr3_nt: TGCAGCGTTCCACGCGACGGACCCTATGGCTACACCTTC; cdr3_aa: CSVPRDGPYGYTF
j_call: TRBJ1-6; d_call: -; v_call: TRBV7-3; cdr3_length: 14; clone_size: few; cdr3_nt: TGTGCCAGCAGCTTCTTCGCCTATAATTCACCCCTCCACTTT; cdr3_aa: CASSFFAYNSPLHF
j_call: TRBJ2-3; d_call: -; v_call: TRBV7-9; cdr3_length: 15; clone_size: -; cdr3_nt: TGTGCCGGGCTGACGGCGGGTGGATTCACAGATACGCAGTATTTT; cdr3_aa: CAGLTAGGFTDTQYF
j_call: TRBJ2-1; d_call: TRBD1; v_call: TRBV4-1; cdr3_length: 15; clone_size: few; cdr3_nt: TGCGCCAGCAGCCAAGAGCGGGACAGGGGAGATGAGCAGTTCTTC; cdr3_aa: CASSQERDRGDEQFF
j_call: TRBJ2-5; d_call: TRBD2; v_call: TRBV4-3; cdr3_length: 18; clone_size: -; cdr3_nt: TGCGCCAGCAGCCAAGAGTCGGTCGTAGCGGGGAACCAAGAGACCCAGTACTTC; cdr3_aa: CASSQESVVAGNQETQYF
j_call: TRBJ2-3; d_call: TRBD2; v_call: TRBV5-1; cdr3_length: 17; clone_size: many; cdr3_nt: TGCGCCAGCAGCTCGCATAGCGGGGGGGGACTCACAGATACGCAGTATTTT; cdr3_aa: CASSSHSGGGLTDTQYF
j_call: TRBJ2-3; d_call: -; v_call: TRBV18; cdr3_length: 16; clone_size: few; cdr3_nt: TGTGCCAGCTCACCGACAGGACCCGCCGGCACAGATACGCAGTATTTT; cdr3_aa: CASSPTGPAGTDTQYF
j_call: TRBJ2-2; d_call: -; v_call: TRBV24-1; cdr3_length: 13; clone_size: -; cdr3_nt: TGTGCCACCATGGGGGCTGACACCGGGGAGCTGTTTTTT; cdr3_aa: CATMGADTGELFF
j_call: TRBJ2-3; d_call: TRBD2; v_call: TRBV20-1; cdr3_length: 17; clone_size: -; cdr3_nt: TGCAGTGTCTCAGGACTAGCGGGGGCCGGACGCACAGATACGCAGTATTTT; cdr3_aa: CSVSGLAGAGRTDTQYF
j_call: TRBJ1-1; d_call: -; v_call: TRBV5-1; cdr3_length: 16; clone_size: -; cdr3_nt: TGCGCCAGCAGCCCAAAAGCAGGGGTCGGAGACACTGAAGCTTTCTTT; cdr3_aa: CASSPKAGVGDTEAFF
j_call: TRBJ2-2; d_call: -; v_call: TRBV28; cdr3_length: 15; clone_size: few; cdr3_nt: TGTGCCAGCAGCGAAGCGGGTGACCTGTACGGGGAGCTGTTTTTT; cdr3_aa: CASSEAGDLYGELFF
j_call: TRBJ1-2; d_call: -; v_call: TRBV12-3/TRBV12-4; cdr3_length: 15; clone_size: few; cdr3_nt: TGTGCCAGCAGTCTCCGTCTTGATGTTTCCTATGGCTACACCTTC; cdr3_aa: CASSLRLDVSYGYTF
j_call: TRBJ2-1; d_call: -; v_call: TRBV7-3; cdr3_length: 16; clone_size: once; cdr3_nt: TGTGCCAGCAGCGCAGCTACAGGGATTGGTTACAATGAGCAGTTCTTC; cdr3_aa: CASSAATGIGYNEQFF
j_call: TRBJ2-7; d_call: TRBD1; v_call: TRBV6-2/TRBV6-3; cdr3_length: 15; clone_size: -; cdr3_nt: TGTGCCAGCAGTTACGCGACAGGGGGCTCCTACGAGCAGTACTTC; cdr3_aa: CASSYATGGSYEQYF
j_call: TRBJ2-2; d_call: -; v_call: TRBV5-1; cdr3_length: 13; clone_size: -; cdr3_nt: TGCGCCAGCAGCCTGGGTAATGACGGGGAGCTGTTTTTT; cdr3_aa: CASSLGNDGELFF
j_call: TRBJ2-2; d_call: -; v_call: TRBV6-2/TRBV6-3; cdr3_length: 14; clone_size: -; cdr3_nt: TGTGCCAGCGGGCACAGACACTACACCGGGGAGCTGTTTTTT; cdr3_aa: CASGHRHYTGELFF
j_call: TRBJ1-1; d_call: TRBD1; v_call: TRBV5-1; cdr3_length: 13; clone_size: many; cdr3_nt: TGCGCCAGCAGCTTGGGGGACAGGGGGTCAGCTTTCTTT; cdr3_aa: CASSLGDRGSAFF
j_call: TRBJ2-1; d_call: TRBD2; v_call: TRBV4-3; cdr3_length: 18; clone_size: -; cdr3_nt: TGCGCCAGCAGCCAAGATTTGCCGAGACTAGCGGGATTCAATGAGCAGTTCTTC; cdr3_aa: CASSQDLPRLAGFNEQFF
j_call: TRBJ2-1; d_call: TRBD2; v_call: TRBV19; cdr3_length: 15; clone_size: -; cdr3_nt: TGTGCCAGTAGGACAGCGGGGGGGCCCCTCGCTGAGCAGTTCTTC; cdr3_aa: CASRTAGGPLAEQFF
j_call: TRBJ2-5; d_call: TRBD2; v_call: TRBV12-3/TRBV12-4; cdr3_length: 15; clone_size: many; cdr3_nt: TGTGCCAGCAGTTTCCTAGCGGGGTCTCAAGAGACCCAGTACTTC; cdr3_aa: CASSFLAGSQETQYF
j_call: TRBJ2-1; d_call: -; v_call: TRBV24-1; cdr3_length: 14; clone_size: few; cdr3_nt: TGTGCCACCAGTGATGGGGGACCTCACAATGAGCAGTTCTTC; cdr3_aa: CATSDGGPHNEQFF
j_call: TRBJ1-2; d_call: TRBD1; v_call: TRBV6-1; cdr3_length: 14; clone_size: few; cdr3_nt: TGTGCCAGCAGTCGGACAGGTGGGGACTATGGCTACACCTTC; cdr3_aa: CASSRTGGDYGYTF
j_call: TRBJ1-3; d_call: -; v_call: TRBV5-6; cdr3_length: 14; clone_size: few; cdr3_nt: TGTGCCAGCAGCTCAGGGTACTCTGGAAACACCATATATTTT; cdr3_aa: CASSSGYSGNTIYF
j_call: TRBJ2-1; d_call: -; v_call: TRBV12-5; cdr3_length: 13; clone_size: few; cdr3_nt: TGTGCTAGTGGTTTGCCGCGTTGGGGTGAGCAGTTCTTC; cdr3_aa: CASGLPRWGEQFF
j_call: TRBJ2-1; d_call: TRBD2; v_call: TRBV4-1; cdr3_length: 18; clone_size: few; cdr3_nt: TGCGCCAGCAGCCAACGTAGCGGGGGGGACCACTTCTACAATGAGCAGTTCTTC; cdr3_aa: CASSQRSGGDHFYNEQFF
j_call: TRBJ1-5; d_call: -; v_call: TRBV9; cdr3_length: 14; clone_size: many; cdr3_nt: TGTGCCAGCAGCGTAGGCGACGGACTTGGGCCCCAGCATTTT; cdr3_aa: CASSVGDGLGPQHF
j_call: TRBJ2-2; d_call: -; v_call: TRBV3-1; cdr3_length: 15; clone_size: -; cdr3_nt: TGTGCCAGCAGCCAAGTGACAGCCCTAACCGGGGAGCTGTTTTTT; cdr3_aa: CASSQVTALTGELFF
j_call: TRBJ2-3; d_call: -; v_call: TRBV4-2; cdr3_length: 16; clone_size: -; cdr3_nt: TGTGCCAGCAGCCAAGTTGCCAGCGACAACGGGTTGACGCAGTATTTT; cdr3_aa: CASSQVASDNGLTQYF
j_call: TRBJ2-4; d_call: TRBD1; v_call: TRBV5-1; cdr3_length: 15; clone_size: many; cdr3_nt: TGCGCCAGCAGCTTGGAGGTCGGGACAGTTGACATTCAGTACTTC; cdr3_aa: CASSLEVGTVDIQYF
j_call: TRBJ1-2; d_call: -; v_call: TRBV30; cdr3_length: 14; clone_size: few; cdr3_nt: TGTGCCTGGAAAGGGAGGGAGAAGCCTAGAGGCTACACCTTC; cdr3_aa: CAWKGREKPRGYTF
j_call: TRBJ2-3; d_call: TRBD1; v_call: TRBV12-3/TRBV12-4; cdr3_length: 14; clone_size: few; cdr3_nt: TGTGCCAGCAGTTTCGACAGGGCGGACGATACGCAGTATTTT; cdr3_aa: CASSFDRADDTQYF
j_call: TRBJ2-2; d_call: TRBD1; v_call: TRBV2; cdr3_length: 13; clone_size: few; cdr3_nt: TGTGCCAGCAACGAACAGGGGGCCGGGGAGCTGTTTTTT; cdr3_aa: CASNEQGAGELFF
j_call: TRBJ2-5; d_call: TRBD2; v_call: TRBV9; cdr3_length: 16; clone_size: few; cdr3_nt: TGTGCCAGCAGCGTAGGGCTAGCGGGGGGGCGAGAGACCCAGTACTTC; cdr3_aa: CASSVGLAGGRETQYF
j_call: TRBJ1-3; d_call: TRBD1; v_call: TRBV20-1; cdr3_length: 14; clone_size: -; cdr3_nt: TGCAGTGCGCGGACAGGGGAAGGTGGAAACACCATATATTTT; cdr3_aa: CSARTGEGGNTIYF
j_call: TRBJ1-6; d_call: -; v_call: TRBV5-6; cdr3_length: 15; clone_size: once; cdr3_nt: TGTGCCAGCAGCACAGAGTGGGGGGGTAATTCACCCCTCCACTTT; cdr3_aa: CASSTEWGGNSPLHF
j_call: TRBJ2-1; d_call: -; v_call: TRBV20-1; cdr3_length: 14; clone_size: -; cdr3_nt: TGCAGTGCTAGTGCCCGGGACCGGAAGGGTGAGCAGTTCTTC; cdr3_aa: CSASARDRKGEQFF
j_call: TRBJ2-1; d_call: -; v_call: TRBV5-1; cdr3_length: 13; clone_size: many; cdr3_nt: TGCGCCAGCAGCTTGACCCCAGGTCCTGAGCAGTTCTTC; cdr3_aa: CASSLTPGPEQFF
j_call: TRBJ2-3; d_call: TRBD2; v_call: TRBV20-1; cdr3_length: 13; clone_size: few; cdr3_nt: TGCAGTGTGCGGGGGATTGGCACAGATACGCAGTATTTT; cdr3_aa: CSVRGIGTDTQYF
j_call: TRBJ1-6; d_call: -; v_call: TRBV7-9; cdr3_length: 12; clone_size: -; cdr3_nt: TGTGCCAGCGACTCCACGTCATCACCCCTCCACTTT; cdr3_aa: CASDSTSSPLHF
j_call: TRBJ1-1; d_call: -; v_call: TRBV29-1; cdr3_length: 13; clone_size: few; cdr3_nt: TGCAGCGCCCAAGGCCAGGGGTTCACTGAAGCTTTCTTT; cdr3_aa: CSAQGQGFTEAFF
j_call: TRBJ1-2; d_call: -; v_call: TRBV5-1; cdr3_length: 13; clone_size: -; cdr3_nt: TGCGCCAGCAGCTTGATGCAGGACTATGGCTACACCTTC; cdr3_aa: CASSLMQDYGYTF
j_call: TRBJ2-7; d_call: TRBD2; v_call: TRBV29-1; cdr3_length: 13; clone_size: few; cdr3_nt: TGCAGCGTTGTGGGACTAGCGGACTACGAGCAGTACTTC; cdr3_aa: CSVVGLADYEQYF
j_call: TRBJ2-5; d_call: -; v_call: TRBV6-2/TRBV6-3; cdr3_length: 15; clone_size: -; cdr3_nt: TGTGCCAGCAACTCCGTGGGGGGCAACCAAGAGACCCAGTACTTC; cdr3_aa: CASNSVGGNQETQYF
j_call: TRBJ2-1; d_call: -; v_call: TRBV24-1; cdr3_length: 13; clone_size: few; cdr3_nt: TGTGCCACCGCAAATCACCGCGGGGATGAGCAGTTCTTC; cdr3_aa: CATANHRGDEQFF
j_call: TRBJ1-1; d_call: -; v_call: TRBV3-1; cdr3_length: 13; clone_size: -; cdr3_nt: TGTGCCAGCAGCCAAGATCTAGCCAGGGGAGCTTTCTTT; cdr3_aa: CASSQDLARGAFF
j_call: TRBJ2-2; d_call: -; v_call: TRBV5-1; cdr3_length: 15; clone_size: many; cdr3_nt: TGCGCCAGCAGCACCGGATCCGCGAACACCGGGGAGCTGTTTTTT; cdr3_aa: CASSTGSANTGELFF
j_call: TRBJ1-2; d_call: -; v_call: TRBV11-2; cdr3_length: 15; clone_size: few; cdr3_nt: TGTGCCAGCAGCTGGGGGGATGAAGGGTTTAGGGGCTACACCTTC; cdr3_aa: CASSWGDEGFRGYTF
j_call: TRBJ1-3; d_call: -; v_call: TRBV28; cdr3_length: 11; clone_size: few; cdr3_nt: TGTGCCAGCAGTTTAAAGGACACCATATATTTT; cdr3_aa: CASSLKDTIYF
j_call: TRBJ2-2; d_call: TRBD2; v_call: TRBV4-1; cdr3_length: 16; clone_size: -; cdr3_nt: TGCGCCAGCAGCCAAGATCGGGTAGCGGGGGCCGGGGAGCTGTTTTTT; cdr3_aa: CASSQDRVAGAGELFF
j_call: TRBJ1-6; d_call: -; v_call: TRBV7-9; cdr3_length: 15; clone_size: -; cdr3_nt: TGTGCCAGCAGCCGTGACCAGGGGAGACAATCACCCCTCCACTTT; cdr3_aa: CASSRDQGRQSPLHF
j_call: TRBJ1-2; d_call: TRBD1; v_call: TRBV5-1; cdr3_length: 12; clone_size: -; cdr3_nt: TGCGCCAGCAGCCTACGACAGGGGGCCTACACCTTC; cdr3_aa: CASSLRQGAYTF
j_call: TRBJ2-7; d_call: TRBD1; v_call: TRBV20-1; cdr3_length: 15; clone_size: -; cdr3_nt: TGCAGTGCTAGGGGACAGGGGGGCCAATCGTACGAGCAGTACTTC; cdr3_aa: CSARGQGGQSYEQYF